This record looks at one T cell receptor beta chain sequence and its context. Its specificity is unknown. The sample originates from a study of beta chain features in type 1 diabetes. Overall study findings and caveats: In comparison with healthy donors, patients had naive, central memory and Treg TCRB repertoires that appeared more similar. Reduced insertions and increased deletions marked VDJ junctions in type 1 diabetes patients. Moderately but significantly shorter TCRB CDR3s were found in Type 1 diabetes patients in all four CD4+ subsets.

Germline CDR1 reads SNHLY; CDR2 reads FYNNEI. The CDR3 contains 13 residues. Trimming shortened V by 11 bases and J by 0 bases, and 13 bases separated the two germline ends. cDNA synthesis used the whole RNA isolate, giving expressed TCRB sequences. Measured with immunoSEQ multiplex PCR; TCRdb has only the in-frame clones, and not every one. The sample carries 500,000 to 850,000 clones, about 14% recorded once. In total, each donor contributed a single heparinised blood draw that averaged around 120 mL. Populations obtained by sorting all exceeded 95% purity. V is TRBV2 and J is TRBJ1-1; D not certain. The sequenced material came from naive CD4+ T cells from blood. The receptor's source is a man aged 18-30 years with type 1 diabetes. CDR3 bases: TGTGCCTGCCTTTTTGAGGTGAACACTGAAGCTTTCTTT. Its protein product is CACLFEVNTEAFF.